This T cell receptor (beta chain) was sequenced in a study of OX40 agonist ivuxolimab in advanced cancers. Background on the study: Approximately 41% of patients had received prior checkpoint inhibitor therapy. The study, taken as a whole, reports: Near-lowest levels of clonal expansion characterized partial responders at 0.1-3.0 mg/kg.

Produced via immunoSEQ multiplex PCR; TCRdb's table is partial and in-frame only. In the table there are about 81,000 clones, more than 75% of which are singletons. Germline CDR1 and CDR2: LNHDA and SQIVND (reference sequence). Trimming left V 4 bases short and J 1 base short, with 8 bases between. This CDR3 contains 14 residues. As regards this clone: Its antigen is still unknown.

The sequence was obtained from an adult with an advanced solid tumor such as melanoma, head and neck, liver or kidney cancer. V gene TRBV19 combines with J gene TRBJ1-5; D is possibly TRBD1 (5 bases). The sequencing here drew on CD4+ or CD8+ T cells sorted from blood, taken in a trial of the OX40 agonist ivuxolimab. The CDR3 region has the DNA TGTGCCAGTAGTAGCAGGGCGAGCAATCAGCCCCAGCATTTT. Translated: CASSSRASNQPQHF.